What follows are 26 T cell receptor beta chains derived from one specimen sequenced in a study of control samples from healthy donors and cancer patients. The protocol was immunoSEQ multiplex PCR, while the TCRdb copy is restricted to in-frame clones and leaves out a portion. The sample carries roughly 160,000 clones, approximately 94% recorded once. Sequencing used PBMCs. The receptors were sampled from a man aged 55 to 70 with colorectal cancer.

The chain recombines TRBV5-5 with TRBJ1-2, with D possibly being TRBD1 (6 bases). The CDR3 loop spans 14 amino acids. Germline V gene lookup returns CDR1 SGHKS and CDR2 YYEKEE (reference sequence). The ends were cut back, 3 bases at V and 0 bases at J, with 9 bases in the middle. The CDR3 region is CASSYRDTNYGYTF. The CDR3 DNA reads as TGTGCCAGCAGCTACCGGGACACTAACTATGGCTACACCTTC.

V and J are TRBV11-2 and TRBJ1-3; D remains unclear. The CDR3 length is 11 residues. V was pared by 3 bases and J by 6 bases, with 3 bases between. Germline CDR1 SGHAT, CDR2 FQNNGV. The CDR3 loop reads CASSLQNTIYF. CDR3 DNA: TGTGCCAGCAGCTTGCAAAACACCATATATTTT.

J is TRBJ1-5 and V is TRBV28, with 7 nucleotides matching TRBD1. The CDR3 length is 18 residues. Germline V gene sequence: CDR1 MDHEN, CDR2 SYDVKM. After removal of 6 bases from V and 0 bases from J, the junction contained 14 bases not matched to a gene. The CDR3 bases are TGTGCCAGCAGAATACTGACAGGGAGAGATTATAGCAATCAGCCCCAGCATTTT. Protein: CASRILTGRDYSNQPQHF.

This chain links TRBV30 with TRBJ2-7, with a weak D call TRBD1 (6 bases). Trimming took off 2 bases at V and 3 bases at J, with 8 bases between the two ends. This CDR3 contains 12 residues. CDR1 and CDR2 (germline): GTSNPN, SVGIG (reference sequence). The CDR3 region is CAWSMTGYEQYF. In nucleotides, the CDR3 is TGTGCCTGGAGTATGACAGGCTACGAGCAGTACTTC.

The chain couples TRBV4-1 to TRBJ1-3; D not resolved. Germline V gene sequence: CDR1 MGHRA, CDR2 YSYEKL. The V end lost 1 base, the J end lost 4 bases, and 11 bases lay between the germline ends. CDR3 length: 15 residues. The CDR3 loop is CASSQVGRPGNTIYF. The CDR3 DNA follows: TGCGCCAGCAGCCAAGTCGGGAGGCCCGGAAACACCATATATTTT.

The CDR3 DNA reads as TGTGCCAGCAGTTTAACGGGAGTTAATTCACCCCTCCACTTT. Translation gives CASSLTGVNSPLHF. The rearrangement uses TRBV27 and TRBJ1-6; D gene uncertain. Germline assignment: CDR1 MNHEY and CDR2 SMNVEV (reference sequence). The CDR3 contains 14 residues. The V end lost 2 bases, the J end lost 6 bases, and 8 bases lay between the germline ends.

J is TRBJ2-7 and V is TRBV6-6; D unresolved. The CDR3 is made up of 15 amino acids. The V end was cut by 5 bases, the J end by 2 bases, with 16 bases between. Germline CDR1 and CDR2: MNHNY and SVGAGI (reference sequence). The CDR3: CASSTSGYPTYEQYF. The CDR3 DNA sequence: TGTGCCAGCAGTACCTCGGGCTACCCGACCTACGAGCAGTACTTC.

CDR3 protein: CASSQDLVSGGGEQYF. As DNA, the CDR3 is TGCGCCAGCAGCCAAGATCTGGTTAGCGGGGGCGGCGAGCAGTACTTC. This rearrangement joins TRBV4-1 to TRBJ2-7; TRBD2 agrees at 9 bases. Trimming took 0 bases from V and 6 from J; bases not matched to a gene: 9. Germline lookup yields CDR1 MGHRA and CDR2 YSYEKL. CDR3 size: 16 residues.

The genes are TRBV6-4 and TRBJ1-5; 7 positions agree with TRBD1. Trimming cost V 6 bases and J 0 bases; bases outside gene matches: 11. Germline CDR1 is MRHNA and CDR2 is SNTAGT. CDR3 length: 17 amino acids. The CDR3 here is CASRAGTERGSNQPQHF. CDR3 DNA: TGTGCCAGCAGGGCCGGGACAGAAAGGGGTAGCAATCAGCCCCAGCATTTT.

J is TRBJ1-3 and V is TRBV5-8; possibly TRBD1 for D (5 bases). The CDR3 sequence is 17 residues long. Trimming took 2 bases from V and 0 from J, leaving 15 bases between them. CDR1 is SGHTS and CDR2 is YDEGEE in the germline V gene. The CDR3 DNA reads TGTGCCAGCAGCTTTGGTCTCGCAGGACACTCTGGAAACACCATATATTTT. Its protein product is CASSFGLAGHSGNTIYF.

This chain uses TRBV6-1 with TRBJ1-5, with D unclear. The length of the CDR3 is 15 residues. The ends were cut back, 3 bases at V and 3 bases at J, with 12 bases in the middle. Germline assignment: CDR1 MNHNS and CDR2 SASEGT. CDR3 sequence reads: CASSDGSFYNQPQHF. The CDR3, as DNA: TGTGCCAGCAGTGATGGTAGCTTTTACAATCAGCCCCAGCATTTT.

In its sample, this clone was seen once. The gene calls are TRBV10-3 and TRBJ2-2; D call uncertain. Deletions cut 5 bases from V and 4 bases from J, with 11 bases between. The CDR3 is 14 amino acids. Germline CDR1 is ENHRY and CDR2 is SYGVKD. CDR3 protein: CAISPAAGTGELFF. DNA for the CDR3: TGTGCCATCAGTCCGGCCGCCGGCACCGGGGAGCTGTTTTTT.

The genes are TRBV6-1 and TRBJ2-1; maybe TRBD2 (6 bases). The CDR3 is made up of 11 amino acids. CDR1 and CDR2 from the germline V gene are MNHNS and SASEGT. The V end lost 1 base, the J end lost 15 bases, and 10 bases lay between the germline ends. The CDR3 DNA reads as TGTGCCAGCAGTGAAGTGGGGGGTGGGTTCTTC. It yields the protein CASSEVGGGFF.

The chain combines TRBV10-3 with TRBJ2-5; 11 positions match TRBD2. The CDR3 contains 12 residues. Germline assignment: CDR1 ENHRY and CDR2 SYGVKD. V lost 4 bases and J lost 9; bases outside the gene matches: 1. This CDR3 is CAISGSGGAQYF. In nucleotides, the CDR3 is TGTGCCATCAGTGGTAGCGGGGGGGCCCAGTACTTC.

DNA for the CDR3: TGCAGCGGCTCCCTAAGGGCAGGGGGGACAGATACGCAGTATTTT. Translating it yields CSGSLRAGGTDTQYF. The rearrangement links TRBV29-1 to TRBJ2-3; tentatively, D is TRBD1 (7 bases). Germline lookup yields CDR1 SQVTM and CDR2 ANQGSEA. The V and J ends lost 7 bases and 3 bases respectively, with 20 bases between them. The CDR3 runs to 15 residues.

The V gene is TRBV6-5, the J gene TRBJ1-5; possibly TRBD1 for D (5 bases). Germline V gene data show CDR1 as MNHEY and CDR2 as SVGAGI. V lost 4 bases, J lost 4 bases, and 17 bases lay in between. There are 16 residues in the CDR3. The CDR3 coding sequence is TGTGCCAGCAGTTGGCAGGCGGTTGGGGCAAATCAGCCCCAGCATTTT. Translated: CASSWQAVGANQPQHF.

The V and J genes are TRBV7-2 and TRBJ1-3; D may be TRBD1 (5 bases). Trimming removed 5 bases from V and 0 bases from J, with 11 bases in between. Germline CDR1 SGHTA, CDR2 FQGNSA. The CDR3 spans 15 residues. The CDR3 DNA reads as TGTGCCAGCAGCCTAGGGGAATCCTCTGGAAACACCATATATTTT. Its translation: CASSLGESSGNTIYF.

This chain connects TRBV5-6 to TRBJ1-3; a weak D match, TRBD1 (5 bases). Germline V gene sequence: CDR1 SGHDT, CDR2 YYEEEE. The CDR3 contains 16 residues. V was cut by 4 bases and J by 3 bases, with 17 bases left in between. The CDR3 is CASSPRETAIGNTIYF. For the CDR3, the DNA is TGTGCCAGCAGCCCCCGAGAGACAGCAATTGGAAACACCATATATTTT.

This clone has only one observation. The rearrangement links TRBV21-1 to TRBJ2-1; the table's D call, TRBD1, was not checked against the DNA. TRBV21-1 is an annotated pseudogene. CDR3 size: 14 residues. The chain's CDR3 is CASSPPRQSNEQFF. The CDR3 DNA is TGTGCCAGCAGCCCTCCCAGACAGAGCAATGAGCAGTTCTTC.

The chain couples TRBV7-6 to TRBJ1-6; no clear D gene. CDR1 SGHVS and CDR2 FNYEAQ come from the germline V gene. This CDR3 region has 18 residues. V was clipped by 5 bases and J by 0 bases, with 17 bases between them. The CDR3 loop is CASSPWTAPSSYNSPLHF. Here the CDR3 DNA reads TGTGCCAGCAGCCCATGGACGGCGCCGAGCTCCTATAATTCACCCCTCCACTTT.

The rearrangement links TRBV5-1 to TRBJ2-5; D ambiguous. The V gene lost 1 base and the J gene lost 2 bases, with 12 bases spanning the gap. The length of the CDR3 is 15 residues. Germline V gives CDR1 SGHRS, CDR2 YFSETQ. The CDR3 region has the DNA TGCGCCAGCAGCTTGTGGGCAACACCTCAAGAGACCCAGTACTTC. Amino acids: CASSLWATPQETQYF.

The CDR3 DNA sequence: TGCAGCGTTGGGTCCTCCACAGATACGCAGTATTTT. The encoded protein is CSVGSSTDTQYF. The rearrangement uses TRBV29-1 and TRBJ2-3; D is uncertain. The germline V gene has CDR1 SQVTM and CDR2 ANQGSEA. Deletions cut 4 bases from V and 2 bases from J, with 7 bases between. This CDR3 is built from 12 residues.

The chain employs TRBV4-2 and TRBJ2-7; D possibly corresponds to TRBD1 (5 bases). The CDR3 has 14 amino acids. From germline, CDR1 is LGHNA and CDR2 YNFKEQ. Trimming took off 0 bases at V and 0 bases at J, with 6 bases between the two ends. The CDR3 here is CASSQEDNSYEQYF. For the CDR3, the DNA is TGTGCCAGCAGCCAAGAGGACAACTCCTACGAGCAGTACTTC.

The CDR3 protein is CARTGGGQAQHF. CDR3 coding DNA: TGTGCCAGGACAGGGGGCGGACAGGCCCAGCATTTT. The chain is built from TRBV27 and TRBJ1-5, with TRBD1 matching over 10 bases. CDR3 length: 12 residues. The germline gives CDR1 MNHEY, CDR2 SMNVEV (reference sequence). V shed 9 bases and J 11 bases; nucleotides not matched to a gene: 7.

CDR3 bases: TGTGCCACCAGCAGAGACAGGGGCCCAAACTATGGCTACACCTTC. This codes for CATSRDRGPNYGYTF. The chain uses TRBV15 and TRBJ1-2; D possibly corresponds to TRBD1 (6 bases). Deletions cut 0 bases from V and 2 bases from J, with 10 bases between. This CDR3 is 15 amino acids long. In germline, CDR1 is LNHNV, CDR2 YYDKDF (reference sequence).

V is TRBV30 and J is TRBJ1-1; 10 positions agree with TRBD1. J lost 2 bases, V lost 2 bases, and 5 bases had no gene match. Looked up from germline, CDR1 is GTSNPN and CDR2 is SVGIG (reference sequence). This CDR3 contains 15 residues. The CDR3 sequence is CAWSRRQGANTEAFF. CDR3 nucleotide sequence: TGTGCCTGGAGTAGGAGACAGGGGGCTAACACTGAAGCTTTCTTT.